Listed below are T cell receptor beta chains from one sample, sequenced in a study of T-cell memory formation after mild COVID-19. TCRdb re-derived calls from the 5' RACE reads in MiXCR, one entry per CDR3 protein. Of some 86,000 distinct CDR3 sequences in the sample, around a quarter were seen once. The sample consisted of PBMCs or a T cell subset sorted from them (not recorded which). These receptors were collected from a young man who had mild COVID-19 (a few samples of this study predate the infection). Cell type and time point are not known. Both conserved end residues are trimmed from each CDR3. Each record gives: J gene, V gene, CDR3 protein.

J gene: TRBJ2-7; V gene: TRBV20-1; CDR3 protein: SARKRDTYEQY
J gene: TRBJ2-5; V gene: TRBV29-1; CDR3 protein: SVEWRGRGETQY
J gene: TRBJ2-1; V gene: TRBV7-2; CDR3 protein: ASRGGPTYNEQF
J gene: TRBJ2-5; V gene: TRBV7-8; CDR3 protein: ASSPNRVQETQY
J gene: TRBJ2-3; V gene: TRBV4-2; CDR3 protein: ASSQDRGGPDTQY
J gene: TRBJ1-3; V gene: TRBV9; CDR3 protein: ASSVGQSSGNTIY
J gene: TRBJ2-5; V gene: TRBV5-6; CDR3 protein: ASSLFAETQY
J gene: TRBJ2-7; V gene: TRBV30; CDR3 protein: AWSVRGAKASSYEQY
J gene: TRBJ2-5; V gene: TRBV5-6; CDR3 protein: ASSVPGLANRTQY
J gene: TRBJ2-7; V gene: TRBV5-1; CDR3 protein: ASRPTVSYEQY
J gene: TRBJ2-7; V gene: TRBV25-1; CDR3 protein: ASSELSAGFGEQY
J gene: TRBJ2-7; V gene: TRBV28; CDR3 protein: ASTYRGPREQY
J gene: TRBJ2-5; V gene: TRBV27; CDR3 protein: ASSYTGLAGATETQY
J gene: TRBJ2-7; V gene: TRBV19; CDR3 protein: ASGQGNPYEQY
J gene: TRBJ2-7; V gene: TRBV6-4; CDR3 protein: ASSPAPFSYEQY
J gene: TRBJ1-5; V gene: TRBV6-6; CDR3 protein: ASSWGTGINQPQH
J gene: TRBJ2-2; V gene: TRBV4-2; CDR3 protein: ASSQDRGQTGELF
J gene: TRBJ1-6; V gene: TRBV5-6; CDR3 protein: ASTMGGLESSYKSPLH
J gene: TRBJ2-5; V gene: TRBV10-3; CDR3 protein: AISESGGRYQETQY
J gene: TRBJ2-3; V gene: TRBV7-8; CDR3 protein: ASSPYVGTDTQY
J gene: TRBJ2-1; V gene: TRBV4-3; CDR3 protein: ASSQETSAYNEQF
J gene: TRBJ2-5; V gene: TRBV29-1; CDR3 protein: SVEEGRGGRETQY
J gene: TRBJ1-6; V gene: TRBV7-3; CDR3 protein: ASSLGRGGDSPLH
J gene: TRBJ2-3; V gene: TRBV12-3/TRBV12-4; CDR3 protein: ASSPLGTGGADTQY
J gene: TRBJ2-3; V gene: TRBV20-1; CDR3 protein: SARDRGGKTDTQY
J gene: TRBJ2-7; V gene: TRBV4-3; CDR3 protein: ASSQDPSQGAGEQY
J gene: TRBJ2-1; V gene: TRBV7-9; CDR3 protein: ASSSLVNEQF
J gene: TRBJ1-2; V gene: TRBV6-5; CDR3 protein: ASRRGYDGYT
J gene: TRBJ2-1; V gene: TRBV4-2; CDR3 protein: ASSQPSGVPYNEQF
J gene: TRBJ2-7; V gene: TRBV4-1; CDR3 protein: ASSPPGRGGLYEQY
J gene: TRBJ2-2; V gene: TRBV20-1; CDR3 protein: SAGTPNTGELF